The 21 T cell receptor beta chains presented below share a single source sample, sequenced in a study of CD8+ T cells in alopecia areata. Following RNA extraction, reverse transcription yielded cDNA that acted as the sequencing template. Using immunoSEQ multiplex PCR, the repertoire was profiled, and TCRdb retains in-frame clones only, with some absent. The table has 150,000 to 200,000 clones, 50% to 65% seen once; the top ten hold approximately 4.8%. The sample was CD4+ T cells sorted from blood. These receptors were taken from a human donor in good health.

The V and J genes are TRBV5-1 and TRBJ1-5; D not certain. This CDR3 spans 13 amino acids. Looked up from germline, CDR1 is SGHRS and CDR2 is YFSETQ. V was cut by 0 bases and J by 9 bases, with 10 bases left in between. CDR3 nucleotides: TGCGCCAGCAGCTTGGCTTCCGAAATGCCCCAGCATTTT. It codes for CASSLASEMPQHF.

The chain has TRBV29-1 and TRBJ1-1; tentative D call: TRBD1 (6 bases). The length of the CDR3 is 10 residues. V lost 7 bases to trimming and J lost 8 bases, with 11 bases between them. CDR1 and CDR2 (germline): SQVTM, ANQGSEA. DNA for the CDR3: TGCAGCGCCGCGGACAGCGAAGCTTTCTTT. Amino acid sequence: CSAADSEAFF.

This chain connects TRBV29-1 to TRBJ2-3; possible D gene TRBD2, 6 bases. CDR1 and CDR2 from the germline V gene are SQVTM and ANQGSEA. Trimming left V 4 bases short and J 0 bases short, with 11 bases between. The CDR3 is 14 residues long. This chain's CDR3 is CSVGEVTSTDTQYF. In nucleotides, the CDR3 is TGCAGCGTTGGGGAGGTCACTAGCACAGATACGCAGTATTTT.

This chain links TRBV6-6 with TRBJ1-5; 7 bases are shared with TRBD1. Germline V gene lookup returns CDR1 MNHNY and CDR2 SVGAGI (reference sequence). The CDR3 consists of 16 residues. V shed 5 bases and J 3 bases; nucleotides not matched to a gene: 10. The CDR3 DNA follows: TGTGCCAGCAGTCCCCTACAGGGGTCCTCCAATCAGCCCCAGCATTTT. Its protein product is CASSPLQGSSNQPQHF.

In its sample, this clone was seen many times. This rearrangement joins TRBV5-1 to TRBJ1-3; 7 bases map to TRBD1. Germline V gives CDR1 SGHRS, CDR2 YFSETQ. The length of the CDR3 is 15 residues. The trim removed 0 bases at V and 7 bases at J, leaving 7 bases unmatched. The CDR3 spells CASSLETGSSNTIYF. DNA of the CDR3: TGCGCCAGCAGCTTGGAGACAGGGAGCAGTAACACCATATATTTT. Together with reference TRBV5-1 and TRBJ1-3, the CDR3 gives the full variable domain: KAGVTQTPRYLIKTRGQQVTLSCSPISGHRSVSWYQQTPGQGLQFLFEYFSETQRNKGNFPGRFSGRQFSNSRSEMNVSTLELGDSALYLCASSLETGSSNTIYFGEGSWLTVV.

The rearrangement links TRBV6-1 to TRBJ1-1, with 7 bases that match TRBD1. V shed 5 bases, J shed 1 base, and the junction held 4 bases outside the gene matches. Germline CDR1 MNHNS, CDR2 SASEGT. This CDR3 contains 14 residues. The CDR3 DNA follows: TGTGCCAGCAGTCAACGGACAGGGAACACTGAAGCTTTCTTT. Protein product: CASSQRTGNTEAFF.

The chain couples TRBV27 to TRBJ1-5, with 8 positions matching TRBD1. The CDR3 runs 15 residues. The germline V gene has CDR1 MNHEY and CDR2 SMNVEV (reference sequence). V lost 6 bases to trimming and J lost 1 base; unmatched junction nucleotides: 5. The CDR3 loop is CASRIGQGSNQPQHF. In nucleotides, the CDR3 is TGTGCCAGCAGAATAGGACAGGGCAGCAATCAGCCCCAGCATTTT.

In its sample, this clone was seen a few times. V is TRBV7-6 and J is TRBJ1-2; the match to TRBD1 covers 9 bases. The germline CDR1 and CDR2 sequences are SGHVS and FNYEAQ. The V segment lost 5 bases and the J segment 4 bases; nucleotides outside the gene matches: 11. CDR3 length: 16 residues. The CDR3 region has the DNA TGTGCCAGCAGCGGAGAGGGACAGGGTCGAAGCTATGGCTACACCTTC. Translating it yields CASSGEGQGRSYGYTF.

This clone was observed a few times. The chain employs TRBV15 and TRBJ1-2; D gene ambiguous. Trimming stripped 6 bases from V and 0 bases from J, with 2 bases between. The CDR3 is 11 residues long. Germline V gene sequence: CDR1 LNHNV, CDR2 YYDKDF (reference sequence). The CDR3 loop is CATSSNYGYTF. The CDR3 nucleotides read TGTGCCACCAGTTCTAACTATGGCTACACCTTC.

The sample holds one count of this clone. The gene calls are TRBV29-1 and TRBJ2-1; D call uncertain. The CDR3 extends over 13 amino acids. The germline V and J ends were trimmed by 4 bases and 6 bases, with 13 bases remaining between them. Per germline, CDR1 SQVTM and CDR2 ANQGSEA. DNA for the CDR3: TGCAGCGTTGGTAGCCCTTTCATCAATGAGCAGTTCTTC. Its translation is CSVGSPFINEQFF.

The V and J genes are TRBV30 and TRBJ1-2; D is uncertain. V shed 0 bases and J shed 6 bases, with 14 bases lying between them. This CDR3 contains 14 residues. Per germline, CDR1 GTSNPN and CDR2 SVGIG (reference sequence). The CDR3 sequence is CAWSVHLAGDGYTF. In nucleotides, the CDR3 is TGTGCCTGGAGTGTACACTTGGCAGGTGATGGCTACACCTTC.

This chain connects TRBV5-1 to TRBJ2-2; D is perhaps TRBD1 or TRBD2 (6 bases each). The germline V and J ends were trimmed by 4 bases and 1 base, with 17 bases remaining between them. The length of the CDR3 is 17 residues. Germline CDR1 SGHRS, CDR2 YFSETQ. CDR3 sequence: CASSPGDNIRNTGELFF. The CDR3 DNA follows: TGCGCCAGCAGCCCGGGGGACAATATTAGGAACACCGGGGAGCTGTTTTTT.

This clone was recorded a few times. V is TRBV29-1 and J is TRBJ1-1, with no clear D. The CDR3 length is 14 residues. The germline CDR1 and CDR2 sequences are SQVTM and ANQGSEA. Between the trimmed V and J ends, which lost 5 bases and 5 bases, there was a span of 18 bases. Here the CDR3 DNA reads TGCAGCGTTACCCGTTCCGGAGGTCTGACTGAAGCTTTCTTT. Residues: CSVTRSGGLTEAFF.

This chain joins TRBV5-1 and TRBJ2-2; D is perhaps TRBD1 (5 bases). CDR3 length equals 17 residues. Germline V gene data show CDR1 as SGHRS and CDR2 as YFSETQ. V gave up 3 bases and J gave up 0 bases, with 15 bases separating them. The CDR3 protein is CASSSRGGRANTGELFF. The CDR3, as DNA: TGCGCCAGCAGCTCAAGAGGTGGCAGGGCGAACACCGGGGAGCTGTTTTTT. Filled out from reference TRBV5-1 and TRBJ2-2, the complete variable domain reads KAGVTQTPRYLIKTRGQQVTLSCSPISGHRSVSWYQQTPGQGLQFLFEYFSETQRNKGNFPGRFSGRQFSNSRSEMNVSTLELGDSALYLCASSSRGGRANTGELFFGEGSRLTVL.

The gene calls are TRBV2 and TRBJ1-5, with 9 bases fitting TRBD1. V was pared by 5 bases and J by 7 bases, with 6 bases of the junction left unmatched. The CDR3 covers 14 residues. The germline V gene has CDR1 SNHLY and CDR2 FYNNEI. This CDR3 is CASSPDRGRQPQHF. The CDR3 DNA is TGTGCCAGCAGTCCGGACAGGGGACGACAGCCCCAGCATTTT.

The chain joins TRBV27 to TRBJ2-5; the D gene could be TRBD1 or TRBD2 (5 bases each). CDR1 is MNHEY and CDR2 is SMNVEV in the germline V gene (reference sequence). The ends were cut back, 1 base at V and 5 bases at J, with 26 bases in the middle. This CDR3 is built from 19 residues. The CDR3 protein is CASSLLPPHGTSGRETQYF. In DNA, the CDR3 is TGTGCCAGCAGTTTATTGCCCCCCCACGGGACGAGCGGAAGGGAGACCCAGTACTTC.

V usage is TRBV11-2 and J usage is TRBJ2-1, with D uncertain. Trimming shortened V by 0 bases and J by 2 bases, and 8 bases separated the two germline ends. Germline loops: CDR1 SGHAT, CDR2 FQNNGV. The CDR3 runs 15 residues. CDR3 residues: CASSLDSTTYNEQFF. The CDR3 region has the DNA TGTGCCAGCAGCTTAGATAGTACCACCTACAATGAGCAGTTCTTC.

This clone was seen more than once but under ten times. This chain joins TRBV6-5 and TRBJ2-1; 7 bases align to TRBD2. Germline-derived CDR1 and CDR2 are MNHEY and SVGAGI. The CDR3 is 13 amino acids. The ends lost 5 bases at V and 7 bases at J; junction bases unmatched: 5. This CDR3 is CASSREAGNEQFF. CDR3 DNA: TGTGCCAGCAGTCGGGAGGCAGGGAATGAGCAGTTCTTC.

The rearrangement uses TRBV2 and TRBJ2-5; no clear D gene. Germline-derived CDR1 and CDR2 are SNHLY and FYNNEI. The CDR3 is 11 amino acids. V lost 10 bases and J lost 2, with 8 bases in between. In DNA form, the CDR3 reads TGTGCCAACAACCTACAAGAGACCCAGTACTTC. Its protein product is CANNLQETQYF.

This clone was detected only once. The chain links TRBV2 to TRBJ1-3; possible D gene TRBD1, 5 bases. There are 13 residues in the CDR3. Trimming took 3 bases from V and 3 from J, leaving 6 bases between them. Germline lookup yields CDR1 SNHLY and CDR2 FYNNEI. CDR3 nucleotides: TGTGCCAGCAGTGACAGGGTTGGAAACACCATATATTTT. Residues: CASSDRVGNTIYF.

The chain recombines TRBV6-5 with TRBJ2-5; tentative D call: TRBD2 (5 bases). Per germline, CDR1 MNHEY and CDR2 SVGAGI. V was shortened by 2 bases and J by 1 base, with 5 bases between the two germline ends. The CDR3 has 13 residues. The CDR3 protein is CASSYSGQETQYF. The CDR3 region has the DNA TGTGCCAGCAGTTACAGCGGCCAAGAGACCCAGTACTTC.